This passage covers 12 T cell receptor beta chains from one sample sequenced in a study of blood T cell repertoires in COVID-19. Only in-frame clones appear in the TCRdb table, and some are missing; sequencing was by immunoSEQ multiplex PCR. The table has about 300,000 clones, approximately 89% seen once. The sequenced material came from peripheral blood. The receptors were sampled from a woman aged 25 to 39 with COVID-19, enrolled during active disease.

This chain links TRBV7-2 with TRBJ1-3; TRBD1 might be the D (6 bases). This CDR3 contains 16 residues. Germline loops: CDR1 SGHTA, CDR2 FQGNSA. Trimming took 1 base from V and 1 from J, leaving 11 bases between them. The CDR3 DNA follows: TGTGCCAGCAGCTTAGATAGCACAGGGTCTGGAAACACCATATATTTT. This encodes CASSLDSTGSGNTIYF.

The chain combines TRBV28 with TRBJ2-1; TRBD1 matches at 10 bases. Looked up from germline, CDR1 is MDHEN and CDR2 is SYDVKM. Trimming took 5 bases from V and 3 from J; bases not matched to a gene: 4. The length of the CDR3 is 15 residues. The CDR3 protein is CASSTRDRGYNEQFF. The CDR3 region has the DNA TGTGCCAGCAGTACCCGGGACAGGGGCTACAATGAGCAGTTCTTC.

V is TRBV19 and J is TRBJ1-2, with TRBD1 as a possible D gene (6 bases). This CDR3 contains 15 residues. From germline, CDR1 is LNHDA and CDR2 SQIVND (reference sequence). Trimming took 5 bases from V and 7 from J, leaving 20 bases between them. Here the CDR3 DNA reads TGTGCCAGTAGTTCTAAATTCGGACAGAATTCTGGCTACACCTTC. It codes for CASSSKFGQNSGYTF. Combining the CDR3 with reference TRBV19 and TRBJ1-2 gives the whole variable domain DGGITQSPKYLFRKEGQNVTLSCEQNLNHDAMYWYRQDPGQGLRLIYYSQIVNDFQKGDIAEGYSVSREKKESFPLTVTSAQKNPTAFYLCASSSKFGQNSGYTFGSGTRLTVV.

This clone was detected a few times. The chain uses TRBV7-6 and TRBJ1-3; a weak D match, TRBD1 (6 bases). The CDR3 is 15 amino acids. Germline V gives CDR1 SGHVS, CDR2 FNYEAQ. V lost 4 bases, J lost 4 bases, and 14 bases lay in between. The CDR3 DNA reads TGTGCCAGCAGCTCCTCCGGACAGTTCGGAAACACCATATATTTT. It encodes CASSSSGQFGNTIYF. Complete variable domain (other parts from reference TRBV7-6 and TRBJ1-3): GAGVSQSPRYKVTKRGQDVALRCDPISGHVSLYWYRQALGQGPEFLTYFNYEAQQDKSGLPNDRFSAERPEGSISTLTIQRTEQRDSAMYRCASSSSGQFGNTIYFGEGSWLTVV.

There are a few counts of this clone. This chain links TRBV10-3 with TRBJ1-3; D gene ambiguous. With 6 bases removed from V and 4 bases from J, the gap between germline ends came to 7 bases. Germline CDR1 is ENHRY and CDR2 is SYGVKD. The CDR3 has 12 amino acids. Here the CDR3 reads CAIRAPGNTIYF. The DNA for the CDR3 is TGTGCCATCAGAGCCCCCGGAAACACCATATATTTT.

This chain links TRBV5-6 with TRBJ1-2; perhaps TRBD1 as D (5 bases). Germline V gene sequence: CDR1 SGHDT, CDR2 YYEEEE. With 0 bases removed from V and 5 bases from J, the gap between germline ends came to 11 bases. The CDR3 totals 14 residues. The CDR3 coding sequence is TGTGCCAGCAGCTTGGGCGGGGCTCCATATGGCTACACCTTC. The encoded protein is CASSLGGAPYGYTF.

The rearrangement joins TRBV7-2 to TRBJ2-1, with TRBD2 identical over 11 bases. This CDR3 spans 17 amino acids. From germline, CDR1 is SGHTA and CDR2 FQGNSA. The V and J ends lost 5 bases and 8 bases, in that order; junction bases with no gene match: 14. As DNA, the CDR3 is TGTGCCAGCAGCGATGCCACTTTTAGCGGGGGGGCCGATGAGCAGTTCTTC. Residues: CASSDATFSGGADEQFF.

V and J are TRBV4-2 and TRBJ1-5, with D maybe TRBD1 (6 bases). The CDR3 is 14 residues long. Per germline, CDR1 LGHNA and CDR2 YNFKEQ. With 5 bases removed from V and 2 bases from J, the gap between germline ends came to 10 bases. This CDR3 is CASSDRQGNQPQHF. The CDR3 DNA reads as TGTGCCAGCAGCGACCGACAGGGCAATCAGCCCCAGCATTTT.

The J gene is TRBJ1-6, the V gene TRBV11-3, with TRBD1 matching 7 bases. With 4 bases clipped from V and 8 bases from J, the junction kept 8 bases outside the gene matches. Germline-derived CDR1 and CDR2 are SGHNT and YENEEA. The CDR3 sequence is 15 residues long. CDR3 in amino acids: CASSWRQGPYSPLHF. CDR3 bases: TGTGCCAGCAGCTGGAGACAGGGACCATATTCACCCCTCCACTTT.

The chain couples TRBV3-1 (or the pseudogene TRBV3-2) to TRBJ1-1, with a possible D match to TRBD1 (5 bases). Between the trimmed V and J ends, which lost 4 bases and 7 bases, there was a span of 19 bases. This CDR3 spans 15 amino acids. CDR1 is LGHDT, CDR2 YNNKEL, per germline (reference sequence). The chain's CDR3 is CASSPSARRGREAFF. The DNA for the CDR3 is TGTGCCAGCAGCCCCTCCGCCCGAAGGGGCCGTGAAGCTTTCTTT.

V is TRBV7-2 and J is TRBJ1-2; tentatively, D is TRBD1 (5 bases). The germline CDR1 and CDR2 sequences are SGHTA and FQGNSA. The CDR3 runs to 14 residues. The V end was cut by 1 base, the J end by 2 bases, with 8 bases between. In nucleotides, the CDR3 is TGTGCCAGCAGCTTAGTCCCAGGGAACTATGGCTACACCTTC. It encodes CASSLVPGNYGYTF.

V gene TRBV5-1 combines with J gene TRBJ1-2, with TRBD1 matching 9 bases. CDR1 SGHRS and CDR2 YFSETQ come from the germline V gene. With 4 bases clipped from V and 8 bases from J, the junction kept 9 bases outside the gene matches. The CDR3 contains 14 residues. Here the CDR3 reads CASSLLTGGGGYTF. CDR3 in DNA: TGCGCCAGCAGCCTCCTGACAGGGGGTGGGGGCTACACCTTC.